One sample yielded the 16 T cell receptor beta chains listed below, sequenced in a study of blood T cell repertoires in COVID-19. Measured with immunoSEQ multiplex PCR; TCRdb has only the in-frame clones, and not every one. The table lists 180,000 or so clones, approximately 80% of them singletons. The sequenced sample consisted of PBMCs or T cells enriched from blood (not recorded which). The receptors here all came from a man aged 55 to 70 who had been exposed to COVID-19.

The genes are TRBV19 and TRBJ1-4; D might be TRBD1 (5 bases). The CDR3 totals 13 residues. In germline, CDR1 is LNHDA, CDR2 SQIVND (reference sequence). Trimming left V 7 bases short and J 8 bases short, with 14 bases between. The CDR3 sequence: CASTIRVGEKLFF. CDR3 in DNA: TGTGCCAGTACGATCAGGGTTGGCGAAAAACTGTTTTTT.

To note about this clone: Other DNA sequences within the sample encode an identical CDR3. This sequence joins TRBV5-1 and TRBJ2-1; D is possibly TRBD2 (6 bases). The germline V gene has CDR1 SGHRS and CDR2 YFSETQ. V was clipped by 0 bases and J by 0 bases, with 7 bases between them. The CDR3 sequence is 15 residues long. DNA for the CDR3: TGCGCCAGCAGCTTGGCCGGGAGCTCCTACAATGAGCAGTTCTTC. It is translated as CASSLAGSSYNEQFF.

This chain uses TRBV30 with TRBJ2-1; 16 bases match TRBD2. The CDR3 extends over 18 amino acids. CDR1 is GTSNPN, CDR2 SVGIG, per germline (reference sequence). The trim removed 0 bases at V and 3 bases at J, leaving 5 bases unmatched. CDR3 DNA: TGTGCCTGGAGTGTGGGGGGACTAGCGGGAGGGGTCTACAATGAGCAGTTCTTC. Its translation: CAWSVGGLAGGVYNEQFF. Full variable domain (outside the CDR3, taken from reference TRBV30 and TRBJ2-1): SQTIHQWPATLVQPVGSPLSLECTVEGTSNPNLYWYRQAAGRGLQLLFYSVGIGQISSEVPQNLSASRPQDRQFILSSKKLLLSDSGFYLCAWSVGGLAGGVYNEQFFGPGTRLTVL.

V gene TRBV4-2 combines with J gene TRBJ1-5; TRBD1 matches at 8 bases. CDR3 length equals 15 residues. V gave up 4 bases and J gave up 7 bases; unmatched junction bases: 9. Germline loops: CDR1 LGHNA, CDR2 YNFKEQ. The CDR3 DNA is TGTGCCAGCAGCCCCACAGGACAGGGCGGGCAGCCCCAGCATTTT. Its protein product is CASSPTGQGGQPQHF.

This clone was recorded a few times. V usage is TRBV4-1 and J usage is TRBJ2-7, with D tentatively TRBD1 (6 bases). With 0 bases removed from V and 4 bases from J, the gap between germline ends came to 22 bases. The CDR3 runs to 18 residues. CDR1 is MGHRA, CDR2 YSYEKL, per germline. CDR3 loop: CASSQESGQGNVGYEQYF. The CDR3 DNA reads as TGCGCCAGCAGCCAAGAATCTGGGCAGGGGAACGTCGGGTACGAGCAGTACTTC.

This clone was detected ten times or more. Other nucleotide sequences in the sample specify the same CDR3. The chain links TRBV5-1 to TRBJ1-5; tentative D call: TRBD1 (6 bases). Germline loops: CDR1 SGHRS, CDR2 YFSETQ. The V end lost 0 bases, the J end lost 8 bases, and 18 bases lay between the germline ends. The CDR3 runs 16 residues. This CDR3 is CASSLGLGGPTEPQHF. The CDR3 coding sequence is TGCGCCAGCAGCTTGGGTCTGGGGGGGCCCACTGAGCCCCAGCATTTT.

This clone has only a few counts. The genes are TRBV2 and TRBJ1-4; D gene unclear. Trimming left V 6 bases short and J 6 bases short, with 14 bases between. The CDR3 length is 14 residues. Looked up from germline, CDR1 is SNHLY and CDR2 is FYNNEI. DNA of the CDR3: TGTGCCAGCAGGATACAACAGCAAGATGAAAAACTGTTTTTT. Translated: CASRIQQQDEKLFF.

This sequence joins TRBV19 and TRBJ1-5; D not resolved. The V and J ends lost 5 bases and 6 bases respectively, with 8 bases between them. The CDR3 sequence is 12 residues long. Germline CDR1 reads LNHDA; CDR2 reads SQIVND (reference sequence). CDR3 amino acids: CASSFRSQPQHF. For the CDR3, the DNA is TGTGCCAGTAGTTTCAGGTCTCAGCCCCAGCATTTT. Supplemented by reference TRBV19 and TRBJ1-5, the full variable domain reads DGGITQSPKYLFRKEGQNVTLSCEQNLNHDAMYWYRQDPGQGLRLIYYSQIVNDFQKGDIAEGYSVSREKKESFPLTVTSAQKNPTAFYLCASSFRSQPQHFGDGTRLSIL.

The V gene is TRBV30, the J gene TRBJ2-1; 7 bases are a match to TRBD2. CDR3 length equals 14 residues. J gave up 3 bases and V 1 base, and 3 bases lay outside the gene matches. Germline CDR1 is GTSNPN and CDR2 is SVGIG (reference sequence). CDR3 sequence (DNA): TGTGCCTGGAGTGGGGCGGGAGACTACAATGAGCAGTTCTTC. It is translated as CAWSGAGDYNEQFF.

The genes are TRBV5-1 and TRBJ2-3, with D tentatively TRBD2 (5 bases). CDR1 SGHRS and CDR2 YFSETQ come from the germline V gene. The CDR3 extends over 15 amino acids. V gave up 1 base and J gave up 5 bases, with 14 bases separating them. Here the CDR3 reads CASSLQRGGRDTQYF. DNA of the CDR3: TGCGCCAGCAGCTTGCAACGCGGCGGGCGAGATACGCAGTATTTT.

This clone has a handful of counts. V and J are TRBV11-1 and TRBJ2-3; 7 positions match TRBD2. Unmatched junction bases numbered 11, after V lost 5 bases and J lost 3 bases. The CDR3 contains 16 residues. The V gene's germline CDR1 is SGHAT and CDR2 FQDESV (reference sequence). CDR3 nucleotides: TGTGCCAGCAGCCCAGGCCGGCGGGAGTGGACAGATACGCAGTATTTT. Protein: CASSPGRREWTDTQYF.

There are a few counts of this clone. The chain uses TRBV9 and TRBJ1-3; 7 bases map to TRBD1. The V and J ends lost 4 bases and 0 bases, in that order; junction bases with no gene match: 7. CDR1 is SGDLS and CDR2 is YYNGEE in the germline V gene. The CDR3 is 16 residues long. Here the CDR3 reads CASSTGDRYSGNTIYF. The CDR3 nucleotides are TGTGCCAGCAGCACAGGGGACAGATACTCTGGAAACACCATATATTTT.

The gene calls are TRBV5-1 and TRBJ1-1, with D hard to call. Between the trimmed V and J ends, which lost 0 bases and 0 bases, there was a span of 12 bases. The germline gives CDR1 SGHRS, CDR2 YFSETQ. CDR3 length: 16 amino acids. The CDR3: CASSLADGGMNTEAFF. In DNA form, the CDR3 reads TGCGCCAGCAGCTTGGCCGACGGAGGTATGAACACTGAAGCTTTCTTT.

This clone was picked up one time. This rearrangement joins TRBV6-2 or TRBV6-3 to TRBJ2-7, with 13 bases aligning to TRBD2. Germline trimming cut 0 bases from V and 2 bases from J; bases unmatched to any gene: 4. The CDR3 length is 17 residues. In germline, CDR1 is MNHEY, CDR2 SVGEGT. CDR3 region: CASSYSRLAGGTYEQYF. The CDR3 DNA follows: TGTGCCAGCAGTTACTCAAGACTAGCGGGAGGAACCTACGAGCAGTACTTC.

This clone showed up just a few times. This chain uses TRBV12-1 with TRBJ2-1; the listed D gene, TRBD2, was not tested against the DNA. TRBV12-1 is a pseudogene locus. This CDR3 has 18 residues. CDR3 in DNA: TGTGCCAGCAGCGGGCGACGAAGCGGGAGGGCCAGGGGGCTCAAAATGTTCTTC. Protein: CASSGRRSGRARGLKMFF.

V is TRBV7-6 and J is TRBJ2-5; 11 bases fit TRBD2. The CDR3 consists of 17 residues. Germline CDR1 and CDR2: SGHVS and FNYEAQ. The J segment lost 1 base and the V segment lost 5 bases, leaving 9 bases of the junction unmatched. DNA for the CDR3: TGTGCCAGCAGCCGGGCCGGGACTAGCGGTTCCCAAGAGACCCAGTACTTC. Protein sequence: CASSRAGTSGSQETQYF.